This T cell receptor beta chain was sequenced in a study of early T cells in non-severe SARS-CoV-2 infection. TCRdb ran MiXCR on the 5' RACE reads and lists one entry per CDR3 protein. Of about 81,000 distinct CDR3 sequences in the sample, around 14% were seen once. This clonotype was seen only a few times. Per germline, CDR1 MNHNY and CDR2 SVGAGI (reference sequence). Trimming shortened V by 2 bases and J by 0 bases, and 11 bases separated the two germline ends. This CDR3 region has 15 residues. The material sequenced was whole blood. The origin of this receptor is an adult who was a healthcare worker with PCR-confirmed SARS-CoV-2 infection or an uninfected control (not recorded which). V gene TRBV6-6 combines with J gene TRBJ2-7; D uncertain. Here the CDR3 DNA reads TGTGCCAGCAGTTACAACCCTTCCAGCTCCTACGAGCAGTACTTC. This encodes CASSYNPSSSYEQYF.